The source of this T cell receptor (beta chain) is a study of blood T cell repertoires in COVID-19. Background on the study: There were acute and convalescent COVID-19 samples, and they came from the United States, Italy and Spain. From T cells, B-cell-depleted T cells, or PBMCs came the material, which was cDNA or gDNA.

Per the authors' pipeline: Amplification of reference gene primers provided the estimated nucleated cell counts. TCRdb's table, derived via immunoSEQ multiplex PCR, lists solely in-frame clones and lacks some. The DNA gave D and trimming, while V, J and clone size come from that table. The sample consists of roughly 190,000 clones, around 86% of them appearing once. Germline assignment: CDR1 KGHSH and CDR2 LQKENI. V was trimmed by 0 bases and J by 2 bases, leaving 7 bases between them. The CDR3 loop spans 14 amino acids. This clone was seen only once. Sample: peripheral blood. The genes are TRBV18 and TRBJ1-2; no clear D. The sequence came from a woman aged 40 to 50 with acute or convalescent COVID-19. CDR3 amino acids: CASSPPLRNYGYTF. CDR3 DNA sequence: TGTGCCAGCTCACCACCCCTCAGAAACTATGGCTACACCTTC.